A selection of T cell receptor beta chains follows, all from one sample in a study of tumor-infiltrating lymphocytes in primary liver carcinoma. MiXCR, run by TCRdb on the multiplex PCR reads, gives a single entry per CDR3 protein. The sample lists about 210,000 distinct CDR3 sequences; less than 70% were seen once. The sequencing sample was made of peripheral blood. The source of these receptors is a woman aged 55 to 70 with primary liver carcinoma and hepatitis B virus infection. Both conserved end residues are part of each CDR3. The D gene is left open where the match is weak.

>NA|TRBV11-2|TRBJ2-5
CASSLGLGSQETQYF
>TRBD1|TRBV28|TRBJ2-5
CASRPTDRERETQYF
>TRBD1|TRBV14|TRBJ2-1
CASSRDRVRSEQFF
>NA|TRBV6-4|TRBJ2-3
CASSDSDGGSTDTQYF
>NA|TRBV11-2|TRBJ2-7
CASSLWFGGCLGEQYF
>NA|TRBV6-1|TRBJ2-7
CASSEVGPYEQYF
>NA|TRBV28|TRBJ2-2
CASSPVDRGTGELFF
>TRBD1|TRBV11-2|TRBJ1-2
CARSMTGGHGYTF
>NA|TRBV5-8|TRBJ1-2
CASSLMTAGISGYTF
>NA|TRBV6-1|TRBJ2-2
CASTPILQGAAGELCF
>TRBD2|TRBV5-6|TRBJ2-2
CASSPIGRVNTGELFF
>NA|TRBV28|TRBJ1-2
CGSSLSFVGDGYTF
>TRBD1|TRBV11-2|TRBJ2-1
CASSLTGGPYNEQFF
>NA|TRBV6-1|TRBJ2-1
CASRMGSALPYNEQFF
>TRBD2|TRBV7-9|TRBJ2-7
CASSPRLAGAGYEQYF
>TRBD2|TRBV11-2|TRBJ2-4
CASTRLAGGNIQYF
>TRBD2|TRBV11-2|TRBJ2-5
CASRKPYSRSGGETQYF
>TRBD1|TRBV11-2|TRBJ2-1
CASSPGTGSYNEQFF
>TRBD2|TRBV11-2|TRBJ2-7
CASSLGPNTSGRF
>TRBD1|TRBV11-3|TRBJ1-1
CVNSEDRVRAFF
>NA|TRBV11-2|TRBJ2-2
CSSSLHPNTGELFF
>NA|TRBV11-2|TRBJ2-7
CASRSSDQDEQYF
>NA|TRBV28|TRBJ1-5
CASSLIGGLGQPQHF
>TRBD2|TRBV6-6|TRBJ2-7
CVSRYGGGRNSEQYF
>NA|TRBV11-2|TRBJ2-1
CASSWVRGRNEQFF
>NA|TRBV6-2/TRBV6-3|TRBJ2-7
CASSYGPAGSSYEKYF
>NA|TRBV4-1|TRBJ2-7
CASSPEELADYEQYF
>NA|TRBV11-2|TRBJ1-2
CASSPGPGYTF
>NA|TRBV10-3|TRBJ2-1
CAISGQSPLDEQFF
>NA|TRBV21-1|TRBJ2-2
CASSRQARAGELFF
>TRBD2|TRBV11-2|TRBJ2-1
CASSQYPGLEDAQFF
>NA|TRBV6-5|TRBJ2-1
CASSSRQGLGNEQFF
>NA|TRBV29-1|TRBJ2-2
CSVGTDGSVRDHGELFF
>NA|TRBV11-2|TRBJ2-1
CASSLGEGIYNEHFF
>TRBD2|TRBV11-3|TRBJ2-1
CVSSVSGTSGYNEQFF
>TRBD2|TRBV5-6|TRBJ2-1
CASSYRTSGAYNEQFF
>NA|TRBV7-8|TRBJ2-1
CASSTGHSVVYEQFF
>NA|TRBV30|TRBJ1-1
CAWNQGRGTEAFF
>TRBD1|TRBV12-3/TRBV12-4|TRBJ1-6
CASSLDRASSYNSPLHF
>NA|TRBV6-5|TRBJ2-7
CASSPTGGHEQYF
>NA|TRBV11-2|TRBJ1-5
CASSLDPGDNQPQHF
>TRBD2|TRBV28|TRBJ2-7
CASSVAGAAYEQYF